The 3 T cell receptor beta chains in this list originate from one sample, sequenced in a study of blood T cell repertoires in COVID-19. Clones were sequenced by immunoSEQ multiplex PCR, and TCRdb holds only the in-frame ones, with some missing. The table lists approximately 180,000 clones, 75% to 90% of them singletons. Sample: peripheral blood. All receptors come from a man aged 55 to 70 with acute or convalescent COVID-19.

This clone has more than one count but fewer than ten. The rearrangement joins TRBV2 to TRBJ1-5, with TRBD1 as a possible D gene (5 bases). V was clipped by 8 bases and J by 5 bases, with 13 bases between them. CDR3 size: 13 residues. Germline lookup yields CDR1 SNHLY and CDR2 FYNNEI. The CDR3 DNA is TGTGCCAGCGAACCGGACAATGATCAGCCCCAGCATTTT. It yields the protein CASEPDNDQPQHF. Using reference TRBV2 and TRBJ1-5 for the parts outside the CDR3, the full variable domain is EPEVTQTPSHQVTQMGQEVILRCVPISNHLYFYWYRQILGQKVEFLVSFYNNEISEKSEIFDDQFSVERPDGSNFTLKIRSTKLEDSAMYFCASEPDNDQPQHFGDGTRLSIL.

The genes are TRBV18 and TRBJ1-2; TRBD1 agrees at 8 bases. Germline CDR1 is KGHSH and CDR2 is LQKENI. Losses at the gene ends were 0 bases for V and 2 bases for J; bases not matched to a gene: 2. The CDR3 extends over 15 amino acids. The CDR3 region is CASSPPTGGNYGYTF. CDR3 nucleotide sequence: TGTGCCAGCTCACCACCAACAGGGGGGAACTATGGCTACACCTTC.

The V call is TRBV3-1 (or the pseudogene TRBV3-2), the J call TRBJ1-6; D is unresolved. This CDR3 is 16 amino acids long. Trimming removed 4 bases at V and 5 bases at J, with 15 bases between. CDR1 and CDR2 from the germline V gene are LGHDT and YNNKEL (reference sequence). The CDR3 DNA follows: TGTGCCAGCAGCCTCCGGGGAGGGATGAATAATTCACCCCTCCACTTT. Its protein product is CASSLRGGMNNSPLHF.